One T cell receptor beta chain is described in this entry. The data are from a study of blood T cell repertoires in COVID-19. The wider study: Acute-phase and convalescent COVID-19 samples originated in the United States, Italy and Spain. PBMCs, B-cell-depleted T cells, or T cells provided the cDNA or gDNA that made up the material.

The table came from immunoSEQ multiplex PCR; TCRdb's copy has only in-frame clones and leaves some out. The sample contains under 200,000 clones, roughly 78% of which appear only once. The junction had 5 bases not matched to a gene; V was cut back by 4 bases and J by 2 bases. The germline CDR1 and CDR2 sequences are LGHDT and YNNKEL (reference sequence). The CDR3 has 15 residues. Sequencing was carried out using peripheral blood. V usage is TRBV3-1 (or the pseudogene TRBV3-2) and J usage is TRBJ1-3, with 7 bases matching TRBD1. The clonotype comes from a man aged 65 to 85 with active or convalescent COVID-19. The CDR3 region has the DNA TGTGCCAGCAGCCGAGGGACAGCGACTGGAAACACCATATATTTT. It translates to CASSRGTATGNTIYF.